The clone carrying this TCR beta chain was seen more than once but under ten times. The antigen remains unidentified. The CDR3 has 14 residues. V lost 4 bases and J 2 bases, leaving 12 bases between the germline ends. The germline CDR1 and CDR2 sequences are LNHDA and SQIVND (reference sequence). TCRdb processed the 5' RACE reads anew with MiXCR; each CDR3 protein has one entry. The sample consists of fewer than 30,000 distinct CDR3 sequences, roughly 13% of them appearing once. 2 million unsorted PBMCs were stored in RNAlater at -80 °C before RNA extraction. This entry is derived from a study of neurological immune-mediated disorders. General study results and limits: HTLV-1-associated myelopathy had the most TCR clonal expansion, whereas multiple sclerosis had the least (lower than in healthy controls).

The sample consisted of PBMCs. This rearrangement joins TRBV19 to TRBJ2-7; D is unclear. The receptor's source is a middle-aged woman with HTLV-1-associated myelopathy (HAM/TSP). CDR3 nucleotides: TGTGCCAGTAGTAGGAATGGGGATGCCTACGAGCAGTACTTC. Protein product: CASSRNGDAYEQYF.